This is a list of T cell receptor beta chains from one sample in a study of blood T cell repertoires in COVID-19. Clones were read by immunoSEQ multiplex PCR, and TCRdb kept only the in-frame ones, dropping some. The sample lists about 59,000 clones, around 70% occurring once. Sequenced material: peripheral blood. These receptors were taken from a woman aged 70-85 years with acute or convalescent COVID-19. Both conserved end residues are part of each CDR3. The order of the fields is clone size, V gene, D gene, J gene, CDR3 DNA, CDR3 protein. The D gene is left open where the match is weak. Clone size, where shown, is once, few, many, or a class for clones that have expanded.

NA	TRBV14	NA	TRBJ2-1	TGTGCCAGCAGCCCAAACTATTACAATGAGCAGTTCTTC	CASSPNYYNEQFF
NA	TRBV7-9	NA	TRBJ2-5	TGTGCCAGCAGCGGCAGGCAAAAAGAGACCCAGTACTTC	CASSGRQKETQYF
few	TRBV5-6	TRBD1	TRBJ2-2	TGTGCCAGCAGCTCGTTGGACAGGGACACCGGGGAGCTGTTTTTT	CASSSLDRDTGELFF
NA	TRBV5-1	TRBD1	TRBJ2-1	TGCGCCAGCAGCTTGACCGGGACAGGGGTTGAGCAGTTCTTC	CASSLTGTGVEQFF
few	TRBV2	NA	TRBJ2-5	TGTGCCAGCAGGCACCGGGACTTCCAAGAGACCCAGTACTTC	CASRHRDFQETQYF
NA	TRBV5-1	NA	TRBJ1-5	TGCGCCAGCAGCGCACAGGGAGGCAATCAGCCCCAGCATTTT	CASSAQGGNQPQHF
once	TRBV18	NA	TRBJ2-7	TGTGCCAGCTCACTACAGGCCAACGAGCAGTACTTC	CASSLQANEQYF
few	TRBV30	NA	TRBJ1-1	TGTGCCTGGAGTAGGGACACGAACACTGAAGCTTTCTTT	CAWSRDTNTEAFF
NA	TRBV10-3	TRBD1	TRBJ1-3	TGTGCCATCAGCTATGGACAGGGAAACTCTGGAAACACCATATATTTT	CAISYGQGNSGNTIYF
NA	TRBV6-5	NA	TRBJ2-1	TGTGCCAGCAGAAATGGGGGGGGCCTGCGGGAGTTCTTC	CASRNGGGLREFF
NA	TRBV19	NA	TRBJ1-3	TGTGCCAGTAACTGGAATGGAGGGAGATATCGGAACACCATATATTTT	CASNWNGGRYRNTIYF
NA	TRBV7-9	TRBD1	TRBJ2-3	TGTGCCAGCAGCTTGATCGGGACAGGGTTAACAGATACGCAGTATTTT	CASSLIGTGLTDTQYF
NA	TRBV19	TRBD1	TRBJ1-2	TGTGCCAGTAGCCCGAGACTACAGGGGCGGGTGGACTATGGCTACACCTTC	CASSPRLQGRVDYGYTF
NA	TRBV5-1	NA	TRBJ2-2	TGCGCCAGCGATGGAGGGCTATCGAACACCGGGGAGCTGTTTTTT	CASDGGLSNTGELFF
NA	TRBV5-1	TRBD2	TRBJ2-3	TGCGCCAGCAGCTCTACCGGGGGGAAAACAGATACGCAGTATTTT	CASSSTGGKTDTQYF